The rows below give T cell receptor beta chains drawn from one sample of a study of beta chain features in type 1 diabetes. Some clones are missing from TCRdb's copy, which holds only in-frame ones; the method was immunoSEQ multiplex PCR. The table shows about 330,000 clones, with approximately 10% occurring only once. Material for sequencing was naive CD4+ T cells from blood. The origin of the receptors is a woman aged 25 to 45 in good health. Both conserved end residues are part of each CDR3. D genes are given only for firm matches. Some rows have no size entry. The others give once, few or many, or a class for an expanded clone.

D gene	J gene	clone size	V gene	CDR3 DNA	CDR3 protein
TRBD2	TRBJ2-4	few	TRBV6-1	TGTGCCAGCAGTGAAATTGAAGTCGGGACTAGAGAAAACTTC	CASSEIEVGTRENF
TRBD1	TRBJ2-7	.	TRBV25-1	TGTGCCAGCAGTGAACTAGCCAGGGGGTACGAGCAGTACTTC	CASSELARGYEQYF
TRBD1	TRBJ1-5	.	TRBV30	TGTGCCTGGACCACCTCGGGGACAGGGACCACCGCGGATCAGCCCCAGCATTTT	CAWTTSGTGTTADQPQHF
TRBD2	TRBJ2-1	.	TRBV19	TGTGCCAGTAGGACAGAACCGGGAGGTGAGCAGTTCTTC	CASRTEPGGEQFF
TRBD1	TRBJ2-1	few	TRBV28	TGTGCCAGCAGTTTAATGACAGGGGGAACCAATGAGCAGTTCTTC	CASSLMTGGTNEQFF
TRBD2	TRBJ2-4	few	TRBV15	TGTGCCACCAGCAGAGGGGGACTAGCGGTAGCCAAAAACATTCAGTACTTC	CATSRGGLAVAKNIQYF
.	TRBJ2-2	.	TRBV30	TGTGCCTCGTCAGCGAACACCGGGGAGCTGTTTTTT	CASSANTGELFF
TRBD1	TRBJ1-2	few	TRBV7-9	TGTGCCAGCAGCTCTGCCGGACAGGGGCTCTACGGCTACACCTTC	CASSSAGQGLYGYTF
.	TRBJ2-3	few	TRBV18	TGTGCCAGCTCACCAGCGACTTCTAGCACAGATACGCAGTATTTT	CASSPATSSTDTQYF
TRBD1	TRBJ2-5	few	TRBV28	TGTGCCAGCAGGTCCCCTCAGGGGGCTGGAGAGACCCAGTACTTC	CASRSPQGAGETQYF
TRBD2	TRBJ2-1	.	TRBV7-3	TGTGCCAGCAGCTTGGGAGGGGCCAGCTCCTACAATGAGCAGTTCTTC	CASSLGGASSYNEQFF
.	TRBJ1-4	.	TRBV9	TGTGCCAGCAGCCCTAATCTTGGGAGTCGGAATGAAAAACTGTTTTTT	CASSPNLGSRNEKLFF
TRBD1	TRBJ2-2	few	TRBV5-1	TGCGCCAGCAGCTTGCCAGGGGGAGCCGGGGAGCTGTTTTTT	CASSLPGGAGELFF
TRBD2	TRBJ2-5	.	TRBV5-6	TGTGCCAGCAGCGCACTAGCGGGAGGGCAAGAGACCCAGTACTTC	CASSALAGGQETQYF
.	TRBJ1-5	few	TRBV15	TGTGCCACCAGCCAGGGTCGTGACAATCAGCCCCAGCATTTT	CATSQGRDNQPQHF
TRBD2	TRBJ2-1	.	TRBV27	TGTGCCAGCAGTCCCGGGTGGGGGCTAGCGGGAGGGTTTGAGCAGTTCTTC	CASSPGWGLAGGFEQFF
.	TRBJ2-6	many	TRBV11-1	TGTGCCAGCAGCTTAGGAGGCAACGTCCTGACTTTC	CASSLGGNVLTF
.	TRBJ2-1	.	TRBV19	TGTGCCAGTAGTATACGGGGTCTAGACAATGAGCAGTTCTTC	CASSIRGLDNEQFF
TRBD1	TRBJ2-7	.	TRBV4-3	TGCGCCAGCAGCCAAGAACCTTCGGGACAGGGGATCTACGAGCAGTACTTC	CASSQEPSGQGIYEQYF
TRBD1	TRBJ2-6	few	TRBV2	TGTGCCAGCAGCGAGACAGGGGGCTTAGTCCTGACTTTC	CASSETGGLVLTF
TRBD2	TRBJ2-1	few	TRBV19	TGTGCCAGTAGACCGGGACTAGCGGGAGTTGACAATGAGCAGTTCTTC	CASRPGLAGVDNEQFF
TRBD1	TRBJ2-2	few	TRBV27	TGTGCCAGCAGTTTGGGACAGGGGATCGGGGAGCTGTTTTTT	CASSLGQGIGELFF
.	TRBJ1-1	.	TRBV11-2	TGTGCCAGCAGCTTACAGAACACTGAAGCTTTCTTT	CASSLQNTEAFF
.	TRBJ1-1	.	TRBV7-3	TGTGCCAGCAGCTGGACAGTGAACACTGAAGCTTTCTTT	CASSWTVNTEAFF
TRBD1	TRBJ1-5	.	TRBV2	TGTGCCAGCAGGGCGGACAGGCACCGTAGCAATCAGCCCCAGCATTTT	CASRADRHRSNQPQHF
TRBD1	TRBJ1-2	few	TRBV18	TGTGCCAGCTCGACAGGGGGGGACTATGGCTACACCTTC	CASSTGGDYGYTF
.	TRBJ2-7	.	TRBV2	TGTGCCAGCCAGGTGACAAACTCCTACGAGCAGTACTTC	CASQVTNSYEQYF
.	TRBJ2-7	.	TRBV11-2	TGTGCCAGCAGCTTAGTCCACTCGGCGGCCCTTTCCTACGAGCAGTACTTC	CASSLVHSAALSYEQYF
.	TRBJ2-7	.	TRBV27	TGTGCCAGCAGTCCAACCAATAAAAGACTCTCTTACGAGCAGTACTTC	CASSPTNKRLSYEQYF
.	TRBJ1-2	.	TRBV25-1	TGTGCCAGCAGTGGGGTGGCGGTGCACCCGAACTATGGCTACACCTTC	CASSGVAVHPNYGYTF
.	TRBJ2-1	.	TRBV9	TGTGCCAGCAGCGTAGGTGACAGAGACTACAATGAGCAGTTCTTC	CASSVGDRDYNEQFF
TRBD2	TRBJ2-1	.	TRBV9	TGTGCCAGCAGCGTAGCTGCACGTGCCCGGACTAGCGGGAGGGGCTCCTACAATGAGCAGTTCTTC	CASSVAARARTSGRGSYNEQFF
.	TRBJ1-1	few	TRBV9	TGTGCCAGCAGCCCCCGCCCGGCGGTTAACACTGAAGCTTTCTTT	CASSPRPAVNTEAFF
TRBD1	TRBJ1-1	.	TRBV2	TGTGCCAGCAGTAACAGGGGTCAGACTGAAGCTTTCTTT	CASSNRGQTEAFF
.	TRBJ2-6	.	TRBV7-3	TGTGCCAGCAGCATGAACACAGGCGGGGCCAACGTCCTGACTTTC	CASSMNTGGANVLTF
TRBD1	TRBJ1-1	.	TRBV28	TGTGCCAGCAGTTTCGTCGGGACAGGGGCCACTGAAGCTTTCTTT	CASSFVGTGATEAFF
.	TRBJ2-3	.	TRBV10-3	TGTGCCATCAGTGATTCACCTGTCGGGGGAAGAACAGATACGCAGTATTTT	CAISDSPVGGRTDTQYF
TRBD1	TRBJ2-5	few	TRBV6-1	TGTGCCAGCAGACTCTCAACAGGGGGCGGGGAGACCCAGTACTTC	CASRLSTGGGETQYF